Listed below are T cell receptor beta chains from one sample, sequenced in a study of regulatory T cells in long-lasting Graves disease. TCRdb re-derived calls from the multiplex PCR reads in MiXCR, one entry per CDR3 protein. The data contain approximately 400,000 distinct CDR3 sequences, approximately 10% of them singletons. This same sample was also taken into another study, of T cells in Graves' hyperthyroidism and ophthalmopathy.

The specimen comprised peripheral blood mononuclear cells (PBMCs), sampled at new diagnosis, from a patient treated with antithyroid drugs. The source is a woman under 30 with Graves disease. The conserved cysteine and the conserved F or W are not part of the CDR3 here. Fields, in order: V gene, CDR3 protein.

TRBV6-2/TRBV6-3 ASSYSVLNTEAF
TRBV12-3/TRBV12-4 ASSLVLSGGKNEQY
TRBV19 ASSSFRLAKNIQY
TRBV7-3 ASSSGLDFDEQF
TRBV6-2/TRBV6-3 ASSTRAPGKRPQETQY
TRBV24-1 ATSDLRQTEAF
TRBV5-4 ASSLASAVANTGELF
TRBV6-1 ASSPDRGYSNQPQH
TRBV12-3/TRBV12-4 ASRETGGSGNTIY
TRBV4-2 ASSQGSGGGPRMHEQF
TRBV5-5 ASSLGSRISYEQY
TRBV7-9 ASSLMLGGLAGAYEQY
TRBV7-2 ASSLGFRASGRSPYEQY
TRBV10-3 APPGGRDEQY
TRBV4-1 ASSQILQAFSYNEQF
TRBV28 ASSSRDRFGGYT
TRBV20-1 SARTGGYSPQH
TRBV29-1 SALLAGGSGELF
TRBV29-1 SVERRGWTGQF
TRBV20-1 SARVGGRPFNTDTQY
TRBV20-1 SARGVQVSYEQY
TRBV27 ASSLSAPGELF
TRBV29-1 SGAGQRGDEQF
TRBV2 ASSERHNEQF
TRBV13 ASRTSGEKETQY
TRBV5-8 ASSLVRVGQPQH
TRBV28 ASSKRLAGYEQY
TRBV9 ASSAGGQGSYGYT
TRBV9 ASSAGSGPITGELF
TRBV7-9 ASSTGAGEQY
TRBV18 ASSPWGAGELF
TRBV20-1 SAPTGLLNSPLH
TRBV3-1 ASSQRSFQPNEQF
TRBV11-2 ASSLWPSAGVTGRTNTGELF
TRBV7-2 ASSFGGIIGEQY
TRBV27 ASSHLLGDKNIQY
TRBV5-4 ASSSGLAGGPGGDTQY
TRBV28 ASSSTSYQETQY
TRBV4-1 ASSLRSSVRYNEQF
TRBV24-1 ATSEAGIYNEQF
TRBV28 ASSPGTAAIYGYT
TRBV2 ARWDINTEAF
TRBV6-5 ASSYGQPNSGNTIY
TRBV18 ASSPGFLAKNIQY
TRBV10-2 ASSEGGGYGYT
TRBV7-3 ASSPTPRDAGELF
TRBV20-1 SAKPLARQAYEQY
TRBV2 ASSSGLRETQY
TRBV7-8 ASSPLAASYNEQF
TRBV19 ASSIGGGQGYNQPQH
TRBV5-1 ASSSLRQGPGYEQY
TRBV6-2/TRBV6-3 ASSIRVPVNEQF
TRBV15 ATSSRLRHRVVHGYT
TRBV3-1 ASERGWGCTEAF
TRBV19 ASNLGTALNTEAF
TRBV20-1 SARDLGGTRNGDEQF
TRBV5-1 ASSYDSPYNSPLH
TRBV6-2/TRBV6-3 ASGQGRAISEAF
TRBV19 ASSIGRSYGYT